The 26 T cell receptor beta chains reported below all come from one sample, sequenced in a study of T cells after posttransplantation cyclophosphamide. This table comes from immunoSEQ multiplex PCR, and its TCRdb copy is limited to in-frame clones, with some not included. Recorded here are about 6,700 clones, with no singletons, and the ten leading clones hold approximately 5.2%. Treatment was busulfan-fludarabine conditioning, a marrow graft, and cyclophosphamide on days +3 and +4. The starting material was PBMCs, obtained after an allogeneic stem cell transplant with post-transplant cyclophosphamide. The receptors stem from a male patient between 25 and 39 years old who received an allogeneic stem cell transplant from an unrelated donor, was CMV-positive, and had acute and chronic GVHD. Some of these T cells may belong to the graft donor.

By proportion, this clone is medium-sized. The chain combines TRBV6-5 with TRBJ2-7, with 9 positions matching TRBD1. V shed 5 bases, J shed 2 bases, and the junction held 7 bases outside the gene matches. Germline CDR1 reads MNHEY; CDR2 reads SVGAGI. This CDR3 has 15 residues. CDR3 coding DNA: TGTGCCAGCAGTCCGAAAGGGACAGGGACCTACGAGCAGTACTTC. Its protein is CASSPKGTGTYEQYF.

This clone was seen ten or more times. The CDR3 DNA is TGCAGCGTTGTCTGGGGGGGCGCAAGCACTGAAGCTTTCTTT. Its translation is CSVVWGGASTEAFF. This chain links TRBV29-1 with TRBJ1-1, with a tentative D call TRBD1 (6 bases). The CDR3 totals 14 residues. The germline gives CDR1 SQVTM, CDR2 ANQGSEA. Trimming stripped 4 bases from V and 4 bases from J, with 16 bases between.

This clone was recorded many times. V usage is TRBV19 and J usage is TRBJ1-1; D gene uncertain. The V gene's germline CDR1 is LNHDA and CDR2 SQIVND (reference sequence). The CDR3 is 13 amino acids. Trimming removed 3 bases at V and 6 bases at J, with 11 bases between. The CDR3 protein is CASSMGRQAEAFF. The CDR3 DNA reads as TGTGCCAGTAGTATGGGCAGGCAGGCTGAAGCTTTCTTT.

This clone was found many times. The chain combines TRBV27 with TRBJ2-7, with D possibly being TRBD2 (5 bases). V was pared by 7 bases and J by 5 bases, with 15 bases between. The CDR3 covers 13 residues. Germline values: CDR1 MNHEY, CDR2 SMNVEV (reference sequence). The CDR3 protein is CASTGAAGHEQYF. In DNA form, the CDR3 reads TGTGCCAGCACTGGCGCCGCGGGTCACGAGCAGTACTTC.

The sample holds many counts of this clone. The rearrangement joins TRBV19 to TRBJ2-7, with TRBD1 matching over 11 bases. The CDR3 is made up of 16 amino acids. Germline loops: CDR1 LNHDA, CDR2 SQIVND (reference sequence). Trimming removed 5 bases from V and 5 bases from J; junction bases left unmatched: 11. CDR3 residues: CASSSPGQGARDEQYF. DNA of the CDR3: TGTGCCAGTAGTTCCCCCGGACAGGGGGCGCGGGACGAGCAGTACTTC.

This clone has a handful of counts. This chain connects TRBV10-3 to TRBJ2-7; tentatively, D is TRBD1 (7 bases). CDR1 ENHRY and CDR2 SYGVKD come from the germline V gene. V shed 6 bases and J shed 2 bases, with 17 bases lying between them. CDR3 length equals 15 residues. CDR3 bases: TGTGCCATCAGGGAGGGGGCGGGGAGACCCTACGAGCAGTACTTC. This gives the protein CAIREGAGRPYEQYF.

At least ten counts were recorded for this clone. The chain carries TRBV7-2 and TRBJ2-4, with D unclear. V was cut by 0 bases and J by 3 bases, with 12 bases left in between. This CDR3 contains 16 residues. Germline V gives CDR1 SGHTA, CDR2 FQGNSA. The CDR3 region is CASSLAQVLGKNIQYF. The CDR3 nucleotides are TGTGCCAGCAGCTTAGCGCAGGTCTTGGGCAAAAACATTCAGTACTTC.

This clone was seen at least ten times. The CDR3, as DNA: TGCGCCAGCAGCTTGACCCTATCACCGTACCAAGAGACCCAGTACTTC. This encodes CASSLTLSPYQETQYF. The chain joins TRBV5-1 to TRBJ2-5; D remains ambiguous. CDR3 size: 16 residues. V was pared by 1 base and J by 0 bases, with 13 bases between. Germline V gene sequence: CDR1 SGHRS, CDR2 YFSETQ. The whole variable domain, remainder taken from reference TRBV5-1 and TRBJ2-5, is KAGVTQTPRYLIKTRGQQVTLSCSPISGHRSVSWYQQTPGQGLQFLFEYFSETQRNKGNFPGRFSGRQFSNSRSEMNVSTLELGDSALYLCASSLTLSPYQETQYFGPGTRLLVL.

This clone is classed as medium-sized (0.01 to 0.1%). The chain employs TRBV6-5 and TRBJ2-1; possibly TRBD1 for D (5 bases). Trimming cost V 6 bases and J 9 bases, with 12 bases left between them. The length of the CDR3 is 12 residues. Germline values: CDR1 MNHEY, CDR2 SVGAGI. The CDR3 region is CASRTQESEQFF. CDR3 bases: TGTGCCAGCAGGACACAGGAGAGTGAGCAGTTCTTC.

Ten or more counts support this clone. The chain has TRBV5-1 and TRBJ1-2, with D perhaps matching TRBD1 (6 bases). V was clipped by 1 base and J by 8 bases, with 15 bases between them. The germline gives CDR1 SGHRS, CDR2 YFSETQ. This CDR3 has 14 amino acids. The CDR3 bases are TGCGCCAGCAGCTTGTTGGCAGGGGAGGGAGGCTACACCTTC. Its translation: CASSLLAGEGGYTF.

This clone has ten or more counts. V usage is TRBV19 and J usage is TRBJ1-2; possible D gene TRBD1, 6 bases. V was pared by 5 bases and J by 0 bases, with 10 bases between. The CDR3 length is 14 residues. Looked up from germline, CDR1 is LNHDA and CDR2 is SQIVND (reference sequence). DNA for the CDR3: TGTGCCAGTAGTTCTGGGGGCGCTAACTATGGCTACACCTTC. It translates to CASSSGGANYGYTF. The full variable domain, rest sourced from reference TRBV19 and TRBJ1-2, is DGGITQSPKYLFRKEGQNVTLSCEQNLNHDAMYWYRQDPGQGLRLIYYSQIVNDFQKGDIAEGYSVSREKKESFPLTVTSAQKNPTAFYLCASSSGGANYGYTFGSGTRLTVV.

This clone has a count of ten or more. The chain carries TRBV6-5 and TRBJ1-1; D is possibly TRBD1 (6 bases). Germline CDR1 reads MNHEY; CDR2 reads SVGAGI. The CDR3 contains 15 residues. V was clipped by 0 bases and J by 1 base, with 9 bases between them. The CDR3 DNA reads TGTGCCAGCAGTTACTCTGGGGGCTGGAACACTGAAGCTTTCTTT. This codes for CASSYSGGWNTEAFF.

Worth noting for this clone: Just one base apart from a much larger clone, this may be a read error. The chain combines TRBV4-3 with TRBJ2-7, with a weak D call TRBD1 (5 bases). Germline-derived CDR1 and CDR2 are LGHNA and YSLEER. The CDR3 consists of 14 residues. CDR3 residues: CASSHISGPYEHYF. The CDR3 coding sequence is TGCGCCAGCAGCCATATATCAGGGCCTTACGAGCATTACTTC.

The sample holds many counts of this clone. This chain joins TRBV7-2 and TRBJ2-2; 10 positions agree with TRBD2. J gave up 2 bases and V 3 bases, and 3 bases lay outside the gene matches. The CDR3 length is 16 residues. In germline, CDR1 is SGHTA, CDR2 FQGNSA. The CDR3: CASSLSSGSNTGELFF. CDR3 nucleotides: TGTGCCAGCAGCTTGTCTAGCGGGAGTAACACCGGGGAGCTGTTTTTT. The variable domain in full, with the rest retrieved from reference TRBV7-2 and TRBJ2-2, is GAGVSQSPSNKVTEKGKDVELRCDPISGHTALYWYRQSLGQGLEFLIYFQGNSAPDKSGLPSDRFSAERTGGSVSTLTIQRTQQEDSAVYLCASSLSSGSNTGELFFGEGSRLTVL.

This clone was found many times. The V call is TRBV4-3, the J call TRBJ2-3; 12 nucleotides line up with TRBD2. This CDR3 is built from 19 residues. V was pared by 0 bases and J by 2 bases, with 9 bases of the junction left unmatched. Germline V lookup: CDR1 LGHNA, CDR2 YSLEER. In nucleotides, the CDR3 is TGCGCCAGCAGCCAAGACACAAGCCCTAGCGGGGGGGCCACAGATACGCAGTATTTT. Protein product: CASSQDTSPSGGATDTQYF.

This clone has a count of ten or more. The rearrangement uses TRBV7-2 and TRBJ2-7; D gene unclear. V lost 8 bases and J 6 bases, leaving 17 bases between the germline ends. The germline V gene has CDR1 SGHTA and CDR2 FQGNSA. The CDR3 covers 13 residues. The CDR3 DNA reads TGTGCCAGCCGACATGATCCTACTCCCGAGCAGTACTTC. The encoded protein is CASRHDPTPEQYF.

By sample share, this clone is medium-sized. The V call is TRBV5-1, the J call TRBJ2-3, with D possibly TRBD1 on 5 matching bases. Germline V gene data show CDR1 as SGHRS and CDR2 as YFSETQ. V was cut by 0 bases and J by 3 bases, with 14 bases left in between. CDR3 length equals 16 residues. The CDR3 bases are TGCGCCAGCAGCTTGGCCGGGCAGGGTTCGACAGATACGCAGTATTTT. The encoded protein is CASSLAGQGSTDTQYF.

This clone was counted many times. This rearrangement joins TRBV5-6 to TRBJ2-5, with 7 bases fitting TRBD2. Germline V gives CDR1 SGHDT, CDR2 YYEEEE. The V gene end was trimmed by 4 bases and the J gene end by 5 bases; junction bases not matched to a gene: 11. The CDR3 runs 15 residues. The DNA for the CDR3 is TGTGCCAGCAGCGCAGGGAGCGGGGTCCGGGAGACCCAGTACTTC. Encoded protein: CASSAGSGVRETQYF.

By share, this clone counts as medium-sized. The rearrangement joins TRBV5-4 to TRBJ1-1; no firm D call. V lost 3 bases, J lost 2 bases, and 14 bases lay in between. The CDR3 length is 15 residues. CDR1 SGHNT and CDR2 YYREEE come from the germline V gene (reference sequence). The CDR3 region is CASSSPWAGNTEAFF. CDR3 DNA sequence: TGTGCCAGCAGCTCCCCATGGGCCGGCAACACTGAAGCTTTCTTT.

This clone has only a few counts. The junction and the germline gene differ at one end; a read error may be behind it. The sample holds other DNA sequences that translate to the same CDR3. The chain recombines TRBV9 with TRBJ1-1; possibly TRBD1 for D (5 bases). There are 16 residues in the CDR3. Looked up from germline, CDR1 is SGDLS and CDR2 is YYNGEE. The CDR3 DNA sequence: TGCGCCAGCAGCGTCTTTGCTGGGGGGGGGAACACCGAAGCTTTCTTT. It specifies CASSVFAGGGNTEAFF.

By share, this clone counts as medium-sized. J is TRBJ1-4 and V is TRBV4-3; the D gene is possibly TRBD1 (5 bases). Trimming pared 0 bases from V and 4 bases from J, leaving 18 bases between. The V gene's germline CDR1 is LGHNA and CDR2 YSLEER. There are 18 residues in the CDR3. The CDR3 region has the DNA TGCGCCAGCAGCCAAGATTCGGGGGGGTGGGGATTTAATGAAAAACTGTTTTTT. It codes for CASSQDSGGWGFNEKLFF.

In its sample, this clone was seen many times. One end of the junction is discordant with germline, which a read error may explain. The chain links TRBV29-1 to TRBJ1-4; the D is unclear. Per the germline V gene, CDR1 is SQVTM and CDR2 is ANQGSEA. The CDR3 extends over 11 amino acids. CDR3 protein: CSVVVTGFPLF. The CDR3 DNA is TGCAGCGTTGTAGTGACGGGATTCCCGCTTTTT.

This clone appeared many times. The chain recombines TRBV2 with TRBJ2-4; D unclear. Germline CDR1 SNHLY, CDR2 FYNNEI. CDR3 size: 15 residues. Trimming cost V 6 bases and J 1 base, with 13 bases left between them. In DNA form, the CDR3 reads TGTGCCAGCAGGGCTAGTTCCGGGGCCAAAAACATTCAGTACTTC. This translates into CASRASSGAKNIQYF.

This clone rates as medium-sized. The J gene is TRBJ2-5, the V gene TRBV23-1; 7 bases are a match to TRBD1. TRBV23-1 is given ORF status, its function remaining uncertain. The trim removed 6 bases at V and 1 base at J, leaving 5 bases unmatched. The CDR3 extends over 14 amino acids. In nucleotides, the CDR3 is TGCGCCAGCAGCGACAGGGTTCGCCAAGAGACCCAGTACTTC. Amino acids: CASSDRVRQETQYF.

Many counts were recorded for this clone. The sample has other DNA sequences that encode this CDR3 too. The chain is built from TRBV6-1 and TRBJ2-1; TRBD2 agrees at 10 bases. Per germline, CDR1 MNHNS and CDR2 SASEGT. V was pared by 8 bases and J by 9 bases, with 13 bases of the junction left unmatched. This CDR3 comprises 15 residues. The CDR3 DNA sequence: TGTGCCAGCGCTGGAGCGGGAGGGATTGTTGGTGAGCAGTTCTTC. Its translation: CASAGAGGIVGEQFF.

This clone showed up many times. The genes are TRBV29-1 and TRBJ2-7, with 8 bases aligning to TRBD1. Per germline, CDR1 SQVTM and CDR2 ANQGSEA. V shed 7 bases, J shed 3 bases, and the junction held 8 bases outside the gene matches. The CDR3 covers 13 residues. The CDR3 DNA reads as TGCAGCGGTACAGGACAGGGTCTCTACGAGCAGTACTTC. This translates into CSGTGQGLYEQYF.